Here is one T cell receptor (beta chain) with its context. This sample was included in a study of shared clonotypes between healthy human individuals. The assay was immunoSEQ multiplex PCR, and TCRdb's table has in-frame clones only and misses some. The top ten clones hold 0.5% to 0.6% of a sample with approximately 1,000,000 clones, roughly 74% of them seen once. The CDR3 spans 14 residues. V trimming: 3 bases; J trimming: 4 bases; junction bases outside the gene matches: 3. Germline V gene sequence: CDR1 MRHNA, CDR2 SNTAGT. This sequence joins TRBV6-4 and TRBJ1-2; TRBD1 matches at 9 bases. Sequences were obtained from memory CD4+ T cells from PBMCs. Regarding subset: CD45RA-negative fraction. The TCR originated in a young man in good health. Some clones in this sample may be carry-over from other donors' samples. The CDR3 DNA follows: TGTGCCAGCAGTGAGACAGGGGGTGGCTATGGCTACACCTTC. It codes for CASSETGGGYGYTF.